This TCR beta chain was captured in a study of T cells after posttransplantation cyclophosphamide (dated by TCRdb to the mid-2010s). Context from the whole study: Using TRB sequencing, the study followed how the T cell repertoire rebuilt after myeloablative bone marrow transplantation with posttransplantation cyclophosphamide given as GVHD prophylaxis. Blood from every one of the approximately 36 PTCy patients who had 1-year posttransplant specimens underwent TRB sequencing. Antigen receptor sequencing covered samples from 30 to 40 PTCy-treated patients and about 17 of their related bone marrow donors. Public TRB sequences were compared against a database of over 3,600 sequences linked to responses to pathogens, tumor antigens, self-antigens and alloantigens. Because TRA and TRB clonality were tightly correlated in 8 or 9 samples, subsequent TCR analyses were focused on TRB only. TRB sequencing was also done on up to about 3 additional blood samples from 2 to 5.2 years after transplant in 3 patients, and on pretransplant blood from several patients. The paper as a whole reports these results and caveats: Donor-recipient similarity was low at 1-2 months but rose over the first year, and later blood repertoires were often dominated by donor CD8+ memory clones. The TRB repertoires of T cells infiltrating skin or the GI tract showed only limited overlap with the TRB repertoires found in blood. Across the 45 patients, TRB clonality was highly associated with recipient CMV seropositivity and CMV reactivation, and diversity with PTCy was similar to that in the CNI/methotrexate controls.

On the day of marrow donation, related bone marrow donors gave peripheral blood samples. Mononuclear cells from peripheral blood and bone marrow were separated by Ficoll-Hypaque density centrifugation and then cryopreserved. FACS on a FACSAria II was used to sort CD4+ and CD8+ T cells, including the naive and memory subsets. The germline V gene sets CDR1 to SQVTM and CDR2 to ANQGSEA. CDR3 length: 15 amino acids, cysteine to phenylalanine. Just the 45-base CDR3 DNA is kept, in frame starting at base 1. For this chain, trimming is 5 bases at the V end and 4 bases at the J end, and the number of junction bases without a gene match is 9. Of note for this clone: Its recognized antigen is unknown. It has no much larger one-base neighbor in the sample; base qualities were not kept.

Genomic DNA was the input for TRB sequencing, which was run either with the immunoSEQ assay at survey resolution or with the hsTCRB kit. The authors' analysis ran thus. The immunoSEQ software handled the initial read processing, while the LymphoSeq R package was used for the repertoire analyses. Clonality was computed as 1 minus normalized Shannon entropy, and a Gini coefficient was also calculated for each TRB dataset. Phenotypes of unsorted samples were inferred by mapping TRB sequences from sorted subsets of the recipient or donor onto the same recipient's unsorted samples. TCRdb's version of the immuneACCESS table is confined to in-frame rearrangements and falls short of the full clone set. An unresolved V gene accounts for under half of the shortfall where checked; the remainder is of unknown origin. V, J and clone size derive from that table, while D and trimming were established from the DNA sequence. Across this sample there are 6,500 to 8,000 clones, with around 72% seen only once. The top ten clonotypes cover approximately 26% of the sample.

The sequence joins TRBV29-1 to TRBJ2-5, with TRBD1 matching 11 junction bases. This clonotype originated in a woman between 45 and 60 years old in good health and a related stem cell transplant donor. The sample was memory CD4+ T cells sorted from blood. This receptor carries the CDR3 CSVRTGTGGGETQYF. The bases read TGCAGCGTTCGTACTGGGACAGGGGGAGGAGAGACCCAGTACTTC.